The rows below give T cell receptor beta chains drawn from one sample of a study of T-cell memory formation after mild COVID-19. TCRdb processed the 5' RACE reads anew with MiXCR; each CDR3 protein has one entry. The table has about 430,000 distinct CDR3 sequences, more than 20% seen once. The sequenced sample was PBMCs or a T cell subset sorted from them (not recorded which). The receptors derive from an adult woman who had mild COVID-19 (a few samples of this study predate the infection). Cell type and time point are not known. The CDR3 runs from the conserved cysteine through the conserved F or W. A D gene is named only where the DNA matches it firmly. Size is stated for part of the rows, as once, few or many counts, or as a class when the clone is expanded.

abundance | j_gene | v_gene | d_gene | CDR3aa | CDR3nt
few | TRBJ2-7 | TRBV20-1 | TRBD1 | CSAPGQGAVYEQYF | TGCAGTGCGCCGGGACAGGGGGCTGTATACGAGCAGTACTTC
NA | TRBJ2-1 | TRBV7-3 | NA | CASSSLAARGNEQFF | TGTGCCAGCAGCTCACTAGCGGCCAGGGGGAATGAGCAGTTCTTC
NA | TRBJ1-1 | TRBV20-1 | NA | CSARPRGHLNTEAFF | TGCAGTGCCCGACCAAGGGGACATCTGAACACTGAAGCTTTCTTT
few | TRBJ2-1 | TRBV21-1 | NA | CASSKLLEGLASDEQFF | TGTGCCAGCAGCAAACTCCTGGAGGGACTAGCTTCAGATGAGCAGTTCTTC
few | TRBJ2-7 | TRBV29-1 | NA | CSVVDLYEQYF | TGCAGCGTTGTAGACCTCTACGAGCAGTACTTC
NA | TRBJ2-3 | TRBV5-1 | TRBD1 | CASSLDRISTDTQYF | TGCGCCAGCAGCCTGGACAGGATAAGCACAGATACGCAGTATTTT
few | TRBJ1-1 | TRBV29-1 | TRBD1 | CSVERDRGSGEAFF | TGCAGCGTTGAGCGGGACAGGGGGTCCGGTGAAGCTTTCTTT
NA | TRBJ2-3 | TRBV30 | TRBD1 | CAWSAGTGADTQYF | TGTGCCTGGAGTGCCGGGACAGGGGCAGATACGCAGTATTTT
few | TRBJ1-5 | TRBV7-9 | NA | CASSLGQARGNQPQHF | TGTGCCAGCAGCTTAGGACAGGCGAGGGGCAATCAGCCCCAGCATTTT
NA | TRBJ2-1 | TRBV12-3/TRBV12-4 | TRBD2 | CASSLAGPRNEQFF | TGTGCCAGCAGTCTAGCGGGACCCCGCAATGAGCAGTTCTTC
many | TRBJ2-3 | TRBV3-1 | NA | CASSPSSRSYTQYF | TGTGCCAGCAGCCCCTCGTCCCGTTCATATACGCAGTATTTT
NA | TRBJ1-2 | TRBV6-1 | NA | CASSSVYNYGYTF | TGTGCCAGCAGTTCAGTGTACAACTATGGCTACACCTTC
NA | TRBJ1-1 | TRBV7-3 | NA | CASTMRGKGPNTEAFF | TGTGCCAGCACCATGAGAGGAAAAGGACCTAACACTGAAGCTTTCTTT
few | TRBJ2-4 | TRBV15 | NA | CATSRESGTDKNIQYF | TGTGCCACCAGCAGAGAGTCCGGGACGGATAAAAACATTCAGTACTTC
NA | TRBJ2-7 | TRBV13 | NA | CASSSGLIPYEQYF | TGTGCCAGCAGCTCCGGGCTGATCCCCTACGAGCAGTACTTC
NA | TRBJ1-1 | TRBV12-3/TRBV12-4 | NA | CASSLVPLSTMNTEAFF | TGTGCCAGCAGTTTGGTCCCGCTGAGCACAATGAACACTGAAGCTTTCTTT
NA | TRBJ2-1 | TRBV5-1 | TRBD2 | CASSSLSIAGGWANEQFF | TGCGCCAGCAGCTCCCTCAGCATAGCGGGGGGGTGGGCCAATGAGCAGTTCTTC
NA | TRBJ2-5 | TRBV7-8 | NA | CASRHRLGETQYF | TGTGCCAGCAGGCATAGACTGGGAGAGACCCAGTACTTC
few | TRBJ2-1 | TRBV5-6 | NA | CASSYGTLHNEQFF | TGTGCCAGCAGCTACGGGACGTTACACAATGAGCAGTTCTTC
few | TRBJ2-1 | TRBV24-1 | NA | CATVGWASAEQFF | TGTGCCACCGTGGGGTGGGCGAGCGCTGAGCAGTTCTTC
NA | TRBJ2-3 | TRBV4-1 | NA | CASSQEGSGSTDTQYF | TGCGCCAGCAGCCAAGAAGGGTCGGGATCCACAGATACGCAGTATTTT
few | TRBJ2-3 | TRBV7-8 | TRBD1 | CASSLGDRNTDTQYF | TGTGCCAGCAGCTTAGGGGACAGAAACACAGATACGCAGTATTTT
many | TRBJ2-1 | TRBV7-2 | TRBD2 | CASSYGGEQFF | TGTGCCAGCAGCTACGGGGGGGAGCAGTTCTTC
NA | TRBJ2-5 | TRBV11-3 | TRBD1 | CASSPTGAETQYF | TGTGCCAGCAGTCCGACAGGGGCTGAGACCCAGTACTTC
many | TRBJ2-7 | TRBV20-1 | NA | CSARDSWNYEQYF | TGCAGTGCTAGAGATAGCTGGAACTACGAGCAGTACTTC
NA | TRBJ2-2 | TRBV20-1 | NA | CSASPPIPTGELFF | TGCAGTGCTTCCCCTCCTATACCCACCGGGGAGCTGTTTTTT
few | TRBJ1-5 | TRBV4-3 | TRBD1 | CASSQGTGGNQPQHF | TGCGCCAGCAGCCAAGGAACAGGGGGCAATCAGCCCCAGCATTTT
NA | TRBJ2-2 | TRBV6-2/TRBV6-3 | TRBD2 | CASRPRLAGRTNTGELFF | TGTGCCAGCAGGCCACGACTAGCGGGGCGAACGAACACCGGGGAGCTGTTTTTT
few | TRBJ2-6 | TRBV7-9 | NA | CASRPSSGANVLTF | TGTGCCAGCAGACCCAGCTCTGGGGCCAACGTCCTGACTTTC
NA | TRBJ2-5 | TRBV20-1 | NA | CSASRTLQETQYF | TGCAGTGCTAGTAGGACCCTCCAAGAGACCCAGTACTTC
few | TRBJ2-7 | TRBV19 | TRBD1 | CASSHTRTGDYEQYF | TGTGCCAGTAGTCATACACGGACAGGCGACTACGAGCAGTACTTC
few | TRBJ2-5 | TRBV20-1 | NA | CSVPTREMETQYF | TGCAGTGTTCCCACTAGGGAGATGGAGACCCAGTACTTC
few | TRBJ2-7 | TRBV15 | TRBD2 | CATSSPGLAVYEQYF | TGTGCCACCAGCAGTCCGGGACTAGCGGTCTACGAGCAGTACTTC
few | TRBJ2-1 | TRBV7-9 | TRBD2 | CASSKMGLAFSYNEQFF | TGTGCCAGCAGCAAAATGGGACTAGCATTTTCCTACAATGAGCAGTTCTTC
NA | TRBJ2-5 | TRBV7-9 | NA | CASWPVGETQYF | TGTGCCAGCTGGCCCGTAGGAGAGACCCAGTACTTC
few | TRBJ2-2 | TRBV4-1 | NA | CASSHIEANTGELFF | TGCGCCAGCAGCCATATCGAAGCGAACACCGGGGAGCTGTTTTTT
NA | TRBJ1-1 | TRBV25-1 | NA | CASSEWGRVTEAFF | TGTGCCAGCAGTGAATGGGGCAGGGTCACTGAAGCTTTCTTT
NA | TRBJ2-7 | TRBV7-3 | NA | CASSLGLDYEQYF | TGTGCCAGCAGCTTGGGACTGGACTACGAGCAGTACTTC
NA | TRBJ2-1 | TRBV12-3/TRBV12-4 | NA | CASTSGWGEQFF | TGTGCCAGCACCAGTGGGTGGGGGGAGCAGTTCTTC
few | TRBJ1-2 | TRBV5-1 | NA | CASSWTRRGPFVYGYTF | TGCGCCAGCAGCTGGACTCGACGTGGACCATTCGTCTATGGCTACACCTTC
few | TRBJ2-2 | TRBV7-6 | NA | CASSLVGAGPNTGELFF | TGTGCCAGCAGCTTAGTGGGGGCCGGACCGAACACCGGGGAGCTGTTTTTT
NA | TRBJ2-1 | TRBV12-3/TRBV12-4 | TRBD1 | CASSRDRDSNEQFF | TGTGCCAGCAGTCGAGACAGGGATTCCAATGAGCAGTTCTTC
NA | TRBJ2-7 | TRBV20-1 | NA | CSATLPSGQTTYEQYF | TGCAGTGCCACCCTCCCCTCCGGACAGACTACCTACGAGCAGTACTTC
few | TRBJ2-3 | TRBV6-4 | TRBD2 | CASSLSGGSGDTQYF | TGTGCCAGCAGCCTTAGCGGCGGGAGTGGAGATACGCAGTATTTT
few | TRBJ2-7 | TRBV12-3/TRBV12-4 | TRBD2 | CASSFQREDSYEQYF | TGTGCCAGCAGTTTCCAGCGGGAGGATTCCTACGAGCAGTACTTC
few | TRBJ1-2 | TRBV5-6 | NA | CASSLARGVSGYTF | TGTGCCAGCAGCCTAGCCCGGGGGGTCTCTGGCTACACCTTC
few | TRBJ2-1 | TRBV7-2 | TRBD2 | CASSATSGDNEQFF | TGTGCCAGCAGCGCGACTAGCGGGGACAATGAGCAGTTCTTC
NA | TRBJ1-1 | TRBV7-3 | NA | CASSRGGVTEAFF | TGTGCCAGCAGCAGAGGGGGGGTCACTGAAGCTTTCTTT
many | TRBJ2-7 | TRBV20-1 | NA | CSARTTGSYEQYF | TGCAGTGCTAGAACGACAGGCTCCTACGAGCAGTACTTC
NA | TRBJ1-6 | TRBV20-1 | TRBD1 | CSARGQGSYNSPLHF | TGCAGTGCTAGAGGACAGGGGTCCTATAATTCACCCCTCCACTTT
few | TRBJ2-3 | TRBV5-4 | TRBD1 | CASSRDRGVTDTQYF | TGTGCCAGCAGTCGGGACAGGGGGGTAACAGATACGCAGTATTTT
NA | TRBJ2-5 | TRBV7-3 | TRBD1 | CASSLGQGAYGETQYF | TGTGCCAGCAGCCTAGGACAGGGGGCGTATGGAGAGACCCAGTACTTC
many | TRBJ2-1 | TRBV5-1 | NA | CASHEGYSYNEQFF | TGCGCCAGCCATGAGGGATACTCCTACAATGAGCAGTTCTTC